One sample yielded the 7 T cell receptor beta chains listed below, sequenced in a study of shared clonotypes between healthy human individuals. TCRdb keeps only in-frame clones here, not all; method: immunoSEQ multiplex PCR. The data contain 500,000 to 550,000 clones, about 96% of them singletons. Material: naive CD4+ T cells sorted from blood. The sample's subset: CD45RA+ positively selected. The receptors stem from a woman aged 25 to 45 in good health.

The V gene is TRBV6-6, the J gene TRBJ2-7, with 8 bases matching TRBD1. The germline gives CDR1 MNHNY, CDR2 SVGAGI (reference sequence). The length of the CDR3 is 16 residues. Losses at the gene ends were 2 bases for V and 3 bases for J; bases not matched to a gene: 9. The CDR3 is CASSYVGAGGLYEQYF. The DNA for the CDR3 is TGTGCCAGCAGTTACGTTGGGGCAGGGGGCCTCTACGAGCAGTACTTC.

The gene calls are TRBV5-1 and TRBJ1-2, with 8 bases lining up with TRBD1. Germline CDR1 is SGHRS and CDR2 is YFSETQ. J gave up 6 bases and V 4 bases, and 8 bases lay outside the gene matches. This CDR3 is 14 amino acids long. The CDR3 loop is CASSDRQGPDGYTF. In nucleotides, the CDR3 is TGCGCCAGCAGCGACAGACAGGGGCCCGATGGCTACACCTTC. Full variable domain (missing parts from reference TRBV5-1 and TRBJ1-2): KAGVTQTPRYLIKTRGQQVTLSCSPISGHRSVSWYQQTPGQGLQFLFEYFSETQRNKGNFPGRFSGRQFSNSRSEMNVSTLELGDSALYLCASSDRQGPDGYTFGSGTRLTVV.

In nucleotides, the CDR3 is TGCAGCGCCGACCGGGACAGAGCCACAGATACGCAGTATTTT. It codes for CSADRDRATDTQYF. V gene TRBV29-1 combines with J gene TRBJ2-3; 7 nucleotides align to TRBD1. Losses at the gene ends were 7 bases for V and 2 bases for J; bases not matched to a gene: 9. This CDR3 has 14 residues. Germline CDR1 SQVTM, CDR2 ANQGSEA.

The chain couples TRBV29-1 to TRBJ2-3, with D perhaps TRBD1 (5 bases). CDR3 length equals 14 residues. CDR1 is SQVTM, CDR2 ANQGSEA, per germline. The V gene lost 0 bases and the J gene lost 0 bases, with 7 bases spanning the gap. Here the CDR3 reads CSVEDRASTDTQYF. The CDR3 coding sequence is TGCAGCGTTGAAGACAGGGCTAGCACAGATACGCAGTATTTT.

V and J are TRBV6-6 and TRBJ1-5; the D gene is possibly TRBD1 (5 bases). The V gene's germline CDR1 is MNHNY and CDR2 SVGAGI (reference sequence). The CDR3 is made up of 13 amino acids. The V end lost 5 bases, the J end lost 7 bases, and 12 bases lay between the germline ends. CDR3 coding DNA: TGTGCCAGCAGTGCGCAGGGTGGGCAGCCCCAGCATTTT. Translated: CASSAQGGQPQHF.

The chain carries TRBV28 and TRBJ2-7, with 10 bases that match TRBD1. V shed 6 bases and J 3 bases; nucleotides not matched to a gene: 5. This CDR3 has 14 residues. Germline-derived CDR1 and CDR2 are MDHEN and SYDVKM. For the CDR3, the DNA is TGTGCCAGCAGAACGGACAGGGGGTACTACGAGCAGTACTTC. Translation: CASRTDRGYYEQYF.

The chain uses TRBV14 and TRBJ2-7, with D unresolved. CDR1 and CDR2 (germline): SGHDN, FVKESK. V lost 0 bases, J lost 4 bases, and 13 bases lay in between. The CDR3 runs 15 residues. Here the CDR3 reads CASSQDFQPTYEQYF. In DNA form, the CDR3 reads TGTGCCAGCAGCCAAGATTTCCAGCCTACGTACGAGCAGTACTTC. The variable domain in full, with the rest retrieved from reference TRBV14 and TRBJ2-7, is EAGVTQFPSHSVIEKGQTVTLRCDPISGHDNLYWYRRVMGKEIKFLLHFVKESKQDESGMPNNRFLAERTGGTYSTLKVQPAELEDSGVYFCASSQDFQPTYEQYFGPGTRLTVT.